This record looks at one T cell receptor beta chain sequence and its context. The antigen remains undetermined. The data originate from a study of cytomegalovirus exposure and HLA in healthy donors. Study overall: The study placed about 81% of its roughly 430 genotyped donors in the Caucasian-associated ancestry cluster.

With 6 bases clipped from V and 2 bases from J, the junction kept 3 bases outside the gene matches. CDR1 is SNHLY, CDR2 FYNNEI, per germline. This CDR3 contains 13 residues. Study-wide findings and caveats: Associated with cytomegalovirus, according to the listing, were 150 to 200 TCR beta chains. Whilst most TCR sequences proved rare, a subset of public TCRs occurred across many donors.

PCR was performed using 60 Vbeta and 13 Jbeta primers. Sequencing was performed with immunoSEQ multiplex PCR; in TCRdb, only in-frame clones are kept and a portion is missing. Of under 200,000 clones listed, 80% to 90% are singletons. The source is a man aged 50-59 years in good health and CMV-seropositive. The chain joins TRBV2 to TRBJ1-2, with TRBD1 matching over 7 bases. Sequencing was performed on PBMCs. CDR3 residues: CASSGDRNYGYTF. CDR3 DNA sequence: TGTGCCAGCAGCGGGGACAGAAACTATGGCTACACCTTC.